The rows below give T cell receptor beta chains drawn from one sample of a study of CD8+CD57+ T cells in acquired aplastic anemia. TCRdb reprocessed the reads via MiXCR and lists one record per CDR3 protein. The sample lists about 120,000 distinct CDR3 sequences; about 60% were seen once. Specimen: sorted CD4+, CD8+, or CD8+CD57+ T cells (not recorded which) from PBMCs. The receptor set was obtained from a human donor with aplastic anemia. CDR3s include the opening cysteine and the closing phenylalanine or tryptophan. The listing skips clone size in some rows; elsewhere it reads once, few, many or a size class.

size: -
V: TRBV10-3
CDR3: CASSRGEMETQYF

size: few
V: TRBV29-1
CDR3: CSVDPKSTDTQYF

size: -
V: TRBV15
CDR3: CATSSDRTLYGYTF

size: -
V: TRBV25-1
CDR3: CASSARDGAGDYNEQFF

size: -
V: TRBV19
CDR3: CASSGFVEKNIQYF

size: -
V: TRBV24-1
CDR3: CATSDLMGAITGELFF

size: many
V: TRBV19
CDR3: CASSIDPGGFWYGYTF

size: -
V: TRBV7-9
CDR3: CASSLVAGVRETQYF

size: many
V: TRBV12-3/TRBV12-4
CDR3: CASSLTGTGSYGYTF

size: -
V: TRBV2
CDR3: CASSDVGHEQFF

size: -
V: TRBV19
CDR3: CASSNLGRFGAFF

size: -
V: TRBV5-8
CDR3: CASSHPGQGVDEQYF

size: -
V: TRBV10-3
CDR3: CAGGDAAPGELFF

size: few
V: TRBV24-1
CDR3: CATSDGPYYQPQHF

size: -
V: TRBV10-3
CDR3: CAISEWGDSNQPQHF

size: -
V: TRBV20-1
CDR3: CSAVLAGAKETQYF

size: few
V: TRBV10-3
CDR3: CAIMASGAEAFF

size: few
V: TRBV20-1
CDR3: CSAAQGINYGYTF

size: -
V: TRBV7-6
CDR3: CASRVAGHFEWDNEQFF

size: -
V: TRBV7-8
CDR3: CASSLAGGPSYEQHF

size: few
V: TRBV29-1
CDR3: CSVGQGRETQYF

size: -
V: TRBV24-1
CDR3: CATSDFGVPEQFF

size: -
V: TRBV7-3
CDR3: CASSSDHNEQFF

size: many
V: TRBV6-5
CDR3: CASSYTENYEQYF

size: many
V: TRBV28
CDR3: CASSFNYEQYF

size: -
V: TRBV7-2
CDR3: CASSLAGGYNEQFF

size: many
V: TRBV9
CDR3: CASSRTDANQPQHF

size: many
V: TRBV19
CDR3: CASSIAGGAYNEQFF

size: -
V: TRBV20-1
CDR3: CSADRSLGDNEQFF

size: -
V: TRBV25-1
CDR3: CASSEFTEAGGYTF

size: few
V: TRBV4-3
CDR3: CASSQRRGGHNEQFF

size: -
V: TRBV20-1
CDR3: CSVVPGDEQFF